The clone carrying this TCR beta chain was seen repeatedly, ten times or more. What it binds is unknown. This record comes from a study of T cells in Graves' hyperthyroidism and ophthalmopathy. Whole-study findings and limits: Ophthalmopathy and stable hyperthyroidism were told apart by a 13 V-J model. Prediction of ophthalmopathy progression came a median approximately 6 months pre-onset.

Individuals with ophthalmopathy presented a Clinical Activity Score of at least 3, a NOSPECS grade of at least 4 and a duration under 3 months. The TCR beta CDR3 regions underwent amplification using RNA transcripts as the source. During a first-round RT-PCR of the TCR CDR3, the HTBI primer set was used. TCRdb re-called the multiplex PCR reads with MiXCR, one entry per CDR3 protein. The sample lists hundreds of thousands of distinct CDR3 sequences, about 24% seen once, with roughly 12% in the top ten. Sequenced material: blood. The receptor's source is a woman aged 25-40 years with Graves' ophthalmopathy.

The CDR3 sequence: CASSEGGLDEQYF. The CDR3 DNA follows: TGCGCCAGCAGTGAGGGGGGTCTCGACGAGCAGTACTTC. The rearrangement links TRBV10-1 to TRBJ2-7; D assignment may be TRBD1 or TRBD2 (5 bases each). CDR1 is WNHNN, CDR2 SYGVQD, per germline (reference sequence). The CDR3 covers 13 residues. V gave up 2 bases and J gave up 5 bases, with 10 bases separating them.